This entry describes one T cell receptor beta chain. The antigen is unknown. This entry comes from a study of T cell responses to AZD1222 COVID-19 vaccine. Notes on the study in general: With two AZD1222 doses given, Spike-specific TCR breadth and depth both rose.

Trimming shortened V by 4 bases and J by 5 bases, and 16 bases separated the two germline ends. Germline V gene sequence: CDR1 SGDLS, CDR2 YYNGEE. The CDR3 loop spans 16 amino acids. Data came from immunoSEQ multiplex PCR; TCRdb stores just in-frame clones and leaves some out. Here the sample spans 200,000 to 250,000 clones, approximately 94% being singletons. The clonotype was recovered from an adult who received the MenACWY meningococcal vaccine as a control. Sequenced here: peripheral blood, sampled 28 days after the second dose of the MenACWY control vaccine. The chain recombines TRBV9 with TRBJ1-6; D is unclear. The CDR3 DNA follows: TGTGCCAGCAGCCCTGAACCGACCGTGAATAATTCACCCCTCCACTTT. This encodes CASSPEPTVNNSPLHF.